These 26 T cell receptor beta chains originate from one sample sequenced in a study of shared clonotypes between healthy human individuals. The protocol was immunoSEQ multiplex PCR, while the TCRdb copy is restricted to in-frame clones and leaves out a portion. The data show 2 million to 2.5 million clones, 95% seen once. The specimen sequenced was naive CD4+ T cells sorted from blood. The subset is: CD45RA+ positively selected. Receptors were obtained from a young man in good health.

The chain has TRBV11-2 and TRBJ2-7; tentatively, D is TRBD1 (5 bases). The V gene lost 3 bases and the J gene lost 3 bases, with 9 bases spanning the gap. From germline, CDR1 is SGHAT and CDR2 FQNNGV. The CDR3 is 13 residues long. The CDR3 reads CASSFNTGYEQYF. The CDR3 DNA reads as TGTGCCAGCAGCTTTAACACAGGCTACGAGCAGTACTTC.

The chain combines TRBV6-6 with TRBJ2-3; D ambiguous. The CDR3 length is 15 residues. V gave up 4 bases and J gave up 4 bases, with 15 bases separating them. Germline lookup yields CDR1 MNHNY and CDR2 SVGAGI (reference sequence). CDR3 region: CASSSTPAIPDTQYF. CDR3 DNA sequence: TGTGCCAGCAGTTCTACTCCGGCGATCCCAGATACGCAGTATTTT.

This rearrangement joins TRBV5-1 to TRBJ2-7, with 7 bases lining up with TRBD2. Germline trimming cut 0 bases from V and 5 bases from J; bases unmatched to any gene: 8. The CDR3 consists of 15 residues. The germline V gene has CDR1 SGHRS and CDR2 YFSETQ. The CDR3 DNA sequence: TGCGCCAGCAGCTTGGGGACCGGACTAGGGCACGAGCAGTACTTC. Encoded protein: CASSLGTGLGHEQYF.

The V gene is TRBV6-5, the J gene TRBJ2-5; 10 positions agree with TRBD2. The length of the CDR3 is 14 residues. Germline V CDR1 and CDR2: MNHEY, SVGAGI. The V and J ends lost 5 bases and 7 bases, in that order; junction bases with no gene match: 7. CDR3 sequence (DNA): TGTGCCAGCAGTCCGATCACTAGCGGGACGACCCAGTACTTC. Its protein product is CASSPITSGTTQYF.

The chain couples TRBV29-1 to TRBJ1-1; a possible D gene is TRBD1 (5 bases). Germline V gives CDR1 SQVTM, CDR2 ANQGSEA. The CDR3 has 14 residues. The germline V and J ends were trimmed by 4 bases and 4 bases, with 16 bases remaining between them. The CDR3 sequence is CSVGGVGASTEAFF. Written as DNA, the CDR3 is TGCAGCGTTGGAGGGGTCGGGGCGAGCACTGAAGCTTTCTTT.

This chain links TRBV11-2 with TRBJ2-5, with D perhaps TRBD1 (5 bases). This CDR3 region has 15 residues. Trimming took 0 bases from V and 5 from J, leaving 13 bases between them. Germline V gene sequence: CDR1 SGHAT, CDR2 FQNNGV. This CDR3 reads CASSLDLGASETQYF. The CDR3 coding sequence is TGTGCCAGCAGCTTAGATTTAGGGGCCTCGGAGACCCAGTACTTC.

This CDR3 is CASREGQSNIYF. The CDR3 coding sequence is TGTGCCAGCAGAGAGGGACAGTCCAACATATATTTT. The J gene is TRBJ1-3, the V gene TRBV2; 7 bases line up with TRBD1. The CDR3 sequence is 12 residues long. Germline V gene data show CDR1 as SNHLY and CDR2 as FYNNEI. Unmatched junction bases numbered 8, after V lost 6 bases and J lost 12 bases.

The gene calls are TRBV5-1 and TRBJ2-5; 10 nucleotides agree with TRBD2. Germline assignment: CDR1 SGHRS and CDR2 YFSETQ. The CDR3 loop spans 16 amino acids. V dropped 0 bases and J dropped 1; count of bases not matched to a gene: 3. The CDR3 sequence is CASSLGGLAAQETQYF. In DNA form, the CDR3 reads TGCGCCAGCAGCTTGGGAGGACTAGCGGCCCAAGAGACCCAGTACTTC.

The chain employs TRBV27 and TRBJ1-2; 8 bases are shared with TRBD1. J gave up 7 bases and V 5 bases, and 9 bases lay outside the gene matches. CDR1 is MNHEY, CDR2 SMNVEV, per germline (reference sequence). This CDR3 spans 14 amino acids. As DNA, the CDR3 is TGTGCCAGCAGTAACCCCAGGGGGCTCGGTGGCTACACCTTC. Translation gives CASSNPRGLGGYTF.

V is TRBV5-1 and J is TRBJ2-3; 8 bases are shared with TRBD2. CDR3 length equals 15 residues. V shed 1 base, J shed 1 base, and the junction held 2 bases outside the gene matches. Germline V gene data show CDR1 as SGHRS and CDR2 as YFSETQ. The chain's CDR3 is CASSLKAGGTDTQYF. The CDR3 DNA reads as TGCGCCAGCAGCTTGAAAGCGGGGGGCACAGATACGCAGTATTTT. Based on the CDR3 plus reference TRBV5-1 and TRBJ2-3, the full variable domain is KAGVTQTPRYLIKTRGQQVTLSCSPISGHRSVSWYQQTPGQGLQFLFEYFSETQRNKGNFPGRFSGRQFSNSRSEMNVSTLELGDSALYLCASSLKAGGTDTQYFGPGTRLTVL.

The genes are TRBV28 and TRBJ2-7; D is ambiguous. CDR1 MDHEN and CDR2 SYDVKM come from the germline V gene. This CDR3 has 15 amino acids. Trimming took off 3 bases at V and 3 bases at J, with 15 bases between the two ends. In DNA, the CDR3 is TGTGCCAGCAGTTTTCGGGCAGCCCAAGACTACGAGCAGTACTTC. This encodes CASSFRAAQDYEQYF.

This rearrangement joins TRBV19 to TRBJ1-1; TRBD1 matches 9 bases. Germline V gives CDR1 LNHDA, CDR2 SQIVND (reference sequence). The CDR3 has 13 amino acids. J lost 4 bases, V lost 10 bases, and 7 bases had no gene match. Here the CDR3 DNA reads TGTGCCACAAACAGGGGGCGGTCCACTGAAGCTTTCTTT. Amino acids: CATNRGRSTEAFF.

This clone was detected once. This rearrangement joins TRBV14 to TRBJ1-3, with D possibly TRBD1 on 5 matching bases. CDR3 length: 17 amino acids. Germline loops: CDR1 SGHDN, CDR2 FVKESK. The ends were cut back, 2 bases at V and 2 bases at J, with 16 bases in the middle. The CDR3 spells CASSQWGGDGAGNTIYF. In nucleotides, the CDR3 is TGTGCCAGCAGCCAATGGGGAGGGGATGGAGCTGGAAACACCATATATTTT.

As to this clone: The sample contains more than one DNA sequence encoding this CDR3. V usage is TRBV2 and J usage is TRBJ2-5, with 8 bases fitting TRBD1. CDR1 and CDR2 from the germline V gene are SNHLY and FYNNEI. This CDR3 has 12 amino acids. Trimming took 11 bases from V and 2 from J; bases not matched to a gene: 4. The CDR3 sequence: CASGQGQETQYF. As DNA, the CDR3 is TGTGCCTCAGGACAGGGTCAAGAGACCCAGTACTTC.

The chain links TRBV5-1 to TRBJ1-1, with D possibly matching TRBD1 (5 bases). Trimming cost V 0 bases and J 4 bases, with 13 bases left between them. This CDR3 is built from 15 residues. Germline V gene data show CDR1 as SGHRS and CDR2 as YFSETQ. As DNA, the CDR3 is TGCGCCAGCAGCTTGGATGGGGCTGGAGGCACTGAAGCTTTCTTT. It specifies CASSLDGAGGTEAFF. The variable domain in full, with the rest retrieved from reference TRBV5-1 and TRBJ1-1, is KAGVTQTPRYLIKTRGQQVTLSCSPISGHRSVSWYQQTPGQGLQFLFEYFSETQRNKGNFPGRFSGRQFSNSRSEMNVSTLELGDSALYLCASSLDGAGGTEAFFGQGTRLTVV.

V and J are TRBV23-1 and TRBJ1-2; possible D gene TRBD1, 5 bases. TRBV23-1 is known as an ORF, though its function is uncertain. The CDR3 runs 15 residues. Trimming removed 4 bases at V and 2 bases at J, with 14 bases between. The CDR3 nucleotides are TGCGCCAGCAGTCTGATCCAGACAGTCAACTATGGCTACACCTTC. The encoded protein is CASSLIQTVNYGYTF.

The rearrangement joins TRBV7-3 to TRBJ2-3, with D perhaps TRBD1 (5 bases). With 5 bases removed from V and 3 bases from J, the gap between germline ends came to 9 bases. The CDR3 has 13 residues. Germline CDR1 and CDR2: SGHTA and FQGTGA. As DNA, the CDR3 is TGTGCCAGCAGCCACAGACAGACAGATACGCAGTATTTT. This gives the protein CASSHRQTDTQYF.

This rearrangement joins TRBV18 to TRBJ1-3, with D maybe TRBD1 (6 bases). The CDR3 extends over 16 amino acids. Germline CDR1 is KGHSH and CDR2 is LQKENI. Trimming left V 6 bases short and J 0 bases short, with 15 bases between. The CDR3 is CASSPGGQSSGNTIYF. DNA of the CDR3: TGTGCCAGCTCTCCCGGGGGCCAGAGCTCTGGAAACACCATATATTTT.

V usage is TRBV18 and J usage is TRBJ1-5, with a weak D call TRBD1 (5 bases). The CDR3 spans 17 residues. In germline, CDR1 is KGHSH, CDR2 LQKENI. V was shortened by 2 bases and J by 2 bases, with 16 bases between the two germline ends. The CDR3 DNA sequence: TGTGCCAGCTCACCAATGGGGTGGCCGGGGGGCAATCAGCCCCAGCATTTT. It is translated as CASSPMGWPGGNQPQHF.

The V and J genes are TRBV18 and TRBJ1-5; D might be TRBD1 (5 bases). This CDR3 is 16 amino acids long. Germline V gene lookup returns CDR1 KGHSH and CDR2 LQKENI. The ends were cut back, 6 bases at V and 3 bases at J, with 18 bases in the middle. The CDR3 sequence is CASSKNRDGNNQPQHF. As DNA, the CDR3 is TGTGCCAGCTCTAAAAACCGGGACGGAAACAATCAGCCCCAGCATTTT.

The V and J genes are TRBV27 and TRBJ2-7; D gene unclear. Looked up from germline, CDR1 is MNHEY and CDR2 is SMNVEV (reference sequence). V lost 3 bases and J lost 3, with 15 bases in between. The CDR3 runs to 15 residues. DNA of the CDR3: TGTGCCAGCAGTTTTAAGCTAGGTGTTTTCTACGAGCAGTACTTC. This codes for CASSFKLGVFYEQYF.

The chain couples TRBV29-1 to TRBJ2-5, with D unresolved. CDR3 length: 11 amino acids. The V gene's germline CDR1 is SQVTM and CDR2 ANQGSEA. Trimming removed 5 bases from V and 4 bases from J, with 8 bases in between. The CDR3 here is CSVKTGETQYF. DNA of the CDR3: TGCAGCGTTAAGACGGGAGAGACCCAGTACTTC.

V and J are TRBV27 and TRBJ2-1; D perhaps matches TRBD1 (6 bases). Germline CDR1 is MNHEY and CDR2 is SMNVEV (reference sequence). This CDR3 has 15 residues. V lost 7 bases and J lost 2, with 15 bases in between. The CDR3 loop is CASTQQGSAYNEQFF. CDR3 DNA: TGTGCCAGCACCCAGCAGGGGTCGGCCTACAATGAGCAGTTCTTC.

This clone was seen a single time. J is TRBJ2-7 and V is TRBV30; D unclear. Trimming pared 3 bases from V and 3 bases from J, leaving 9 bases between. The CDR3 covers 12 residues. Germline assignment: CDR1 GTSNPN and CDR2 SVGIG (reference sequence). CDR3 DNA sequence: TGTGCCTGGAGACTGAAGGGCTACGAGCAGTACTTC. Encoded protein: CAWRLKGYEQYF.

Turning to this clone: A much larger clone lies a single base off, so this may be a read error. The chain joins TRBV28 to TRBJ1-1; no definite D call. V shed 3 bases and J shed 4 bases, with 3 bases lying between them. The CDR3 has 11 residues. Germline V gene sequence: CDR1 MDHEN, CDR2 SYDVKM. CDR3 sequence (DNA): TGTGCCAGCAGTTTCGGCACTGAAGCTTTCTTT. It codes for CASSFGTEAFF.

The chain links TRBV10-3 to TRBJ2-2; D may be TRBD2 (6 bases). The V end lost 4 bases, the J end lost 4 bases, and 13 bases lay between the germline ends. This CDR3 region has 15 residues. CDR1 ENHRY and CDR2 SYGVKD come from the germline V gene. CDR3 in DNA: TGTGCCATCAGTGGAGTCGCCGGGAGCACCGGGGAGCTGTTTTTT. Translating gives CAISGVAGSTGELFF.